This TCR beta chain stems from a study of OX40 agonist ivuxolimab in advanced cancers. A note on this clone: What it binds is not known.

The ends lost 4 bases at V and 5 bases at J; junction bases unmatched: 7. The germline V gene encodes CDR1 LGHNA and CDR2 YNFKEQ. The CDR3 covers 14 residues. Clones were sequenced by immunoSEQ multiplex PCR, and TCRdb holds only the in-frame ones, with some missing. The sample shows roughly 69,000 clones, 91% of them seen only once. Whole-study results and caveats: The 0.1-3.0 mg/kg partial responders had among the lowest clonal expansion. There were also nonresponders showing low normalized T-cell clonal expansion. Expanded peripheral T-cell antigen specificity went undetermined.

The TCR sequence derives from an adult with an advanced solid tumor such as melanoma, head and neck, liver or kidney cancer. The starting material was CD4+ or CD8+ T cells sorted from blood, obtained in a trial of the OX40 agonist ivuxolimab. This chain links TRBV4-2 with TRBJ1-1; 7 bases match TRBD1. The DNA for the CDR3 is TGTGCCAGCAGCCCGGGACAGCCGTGGACTGAAGCTTTCTTT. Translation gives CASSPGQPWTEAFF.